The clone carrying this T cell receptor beta chain appeared many times. Primers used in a second PCR of roughly 7 to 12 cycles were a sample-barcoded 5' primer and a J-beta primer mix. Each cDNA molecule, via a template-switch adaptor with 12 random nucleotides, was tagged. One entry per CDR3 protein results from TCRdb running MiXCR on the 5' RACE reads. Here the sample spans about 720,000 distinct CDR3 sequences, just under 25% being singletons. This sample was taken from a study of blood T cells in healthy people across ages. This sample also belongs to another study, concerning T cells of mothers and their children. That paper adds: Donors were three healthy Caucasian mothers and their six children. Over 9.5 million TCR beta CDR3 reads were obtained from each mother, and some 3.2 million from each child. Related mother and child pairs showed slightly greater overlap (not significant) than unrelated pairs did.

The sample taken for sequencing was blood. The TCR was taken from a boy under 18 in good health.

Written as DNA, the CDR3 is TGTGCCATCGGCGGGACAGGCAGAAATGAAAAACTGTTTTTT. The encoded protein is CAIGGTGRNEKLFF. The V call is TRBV10-3, the J call TRBJ1-4, with 8 positions matching TRBD1. V was pared by 8 bases and J by 5 bases, with 7 bases of the junction left unmatched. The CDR3 length is 14 residues. The germline V gene has CDR1 ENHRY and CDR2 SYGVKD.